What follows are 21 T cell receptor beta chains derived from one specimen sequenced in a study of shared clonotypes between healthy human individuals. Sequencing was performed with immunoSEQ multiplex PCR; in TCRdb, only in-frame clones are kept and a portion is missing. The sample holds approximately 1.4 million clones, about 98% seen once. Sequences were obtained from naive CD4+ T cells sorted from blood. Subset denoted: CD45RA+ positively selected. These receptors were obtained from a man aged 25 to 40 in good health.

This chain uses TRBV2 with TRBJ2-3; 8 bases are shared with TRBD2. There are 15 residues in the CDR3. Germline V lookup: CDR1 SNHLY, CDR2 FYNNEI. After removal of 4 bases from V and 5 bases from J, the junction contained 8 bases not matched to a gene. CDR3 in DNA: TGTGCCAGCAGTGCCACCGGGACTAGAGGAGATACGCAGTATTTT. This gives the protein CASSATGTRGDTQYF.

The chain links TRBV9 to TRBJ2-6; no definite D call. V was pared by 0 bases and J by 2 bases, with 12 bases between. The CDR3 loop spans 17 amino acids. Per the germline V gene, CDR1 is SGDLS and CDR2 is YYNGEE. The CDR3 here is CASSVVKGLAGANVLTF. CDR3 bases: TGTGCCAGCAGCGTAGTCAAAGGGCTTGCTGGGGCCAACGTCCTGACTTTC.

The V and J genes are TRBV11-2 and TRBJ2-3, with a tentative D call TRBD1 (5 bases). Trimming took off 4 bases at V and 0 bases at J, with 11 bases between the two ends. This CDR3 has 15 amino acids. Germline V lookup: CDR1 SGHAT, CDR2 FQNNGV. CDR3 DNA: TGTGCCAGCAGCTCAAAGGGGCAGAGCACAGATACGCAGTATTTT. Its translation is CASSSKGQSTDTQYF. Full variable domain (missing parts from reference TRBV11-2 and TRBJ2-3): EAGVAQSPRYKIIEKRQSVAFWCNPISGHATLYWYQQILGQGPKLLIQFQNNGVVDDSQLPKDRFSAERLKGVDSTLKIQPAKLEDSAVYLCASSSKGQSTDTQYFGPGTRLTVL.

This chain joins TRBV7-2 and TRBJ2-2; no reliable D call. Germline V gives CDR1 SGHTA, CDR2 FQGNSA. The CDR3 loop spans 14 amino acids. V was shortened by 3 bases and J by 3 bases, with 8 bases between the two germline ends. The CDR3 coding sequence is TGTGCCAGCAGCTTCAGGCCATACACCGGGGAGCTGTTTTTT. As protein: CASSFRPYTGELFF.

The chain couples TRBV10-3 to TRBJ1-4; the D is unclear. The germline CDR1 and CDR2 sequences are ENHRY and SYGVKD. This CDR3 spans 15 amino acids. V was pared by 0 bases and J by 8 bases, with 13 bases between. CDR3: CAISESWAGTEKLFF. In DNA form, the CDR3 reads TGTGCCATCAGTGAGTCGTGGGCAGGAACCGAAAAACTGTTTTTT.

This chain joins TRBV29-1 and TRBJ2-3; 12 positions match TRBD2. After removal of 6 bases from V and 0 bases from J, the junction contained 13 bases not matched to a gene. Germline assignment: CDR1 SQVTM and CDR2 ANQGSEA. The CDR3 is 18 amino acids. The CDR3 here is CSVSRVGLAGTSTDTQYF. CDR3 DNA: TGCAGCGTCTCCAGGGTAGGACTAGCGGGAACAAGCACAGATACGCAGTATTTT.

This clone was picked up one time. V and J are TRBV2 and TRBJ2-1; 7 bases agree with TRBD2. Losses at the gene ends were 6 bases for V and 6 bases for J; bases not matched to a gene: 5. This CDR3 spans 13 amino acids. Per germline, CDR1 SNHLY and CDR2 FYNNEI. The chain's CDR3 is CASRKREGNEQFF. The DNA of the CDR3 is TGTGCCAGCAGGAAAAGGGAGGGCAATGAGCAGTTCTTC.

This chain uses TRBV19 with TRBJ1-5; 8 nucleotides agree with TRBD1. The CDR3 spans 13 residues. The V gene end was trimmed by 7 bases and the J gene end by 3 bases; junction bases not matched to a gene: 2. Germline V lookup: CDR1 LNHDA, CDR2 SQIVND (reference sequence). For the CDR3, the DNA is TGTGCCAGTATGGACAGGGTCAATCAGCCCCAGCATTTT. Protein product: CASMDRVNQPQHF. The variable domain in full, with the rest retrieved from reference TRBV19 and TRBJ1-5, is DGGITQSPKYLFRKEGQNVTLSCEQNLNHDAMYWYRQDPGQGLRLIYYSQIVNDFQKGDIAEGYSVSREKKESFPLTVTSAQKNPTAFYLCASMDRVNQPQHFGDGTRLSIL.

The chain couples TRBV19 to TRBJ2-2; 8 bases match TRBD1. V gave up 5 bases and J gave up 7 bases; unmatched junction bases: 6. The length of the CDR3 is 14 residues. Germline CDR1 and CDR2: LNHDA and SQIVND (reference sequence). This chain's CDR3 is CASSVLTGGGELFF. Here the CDR3 DNA reads TGTGCCAGTAGTGTCTTAACAGGGGGCGGGGAGCTGTTTTTT.

The genes are TRBV6-1 and TRBJ2-3; no firm D call. Looked up from germline, CDR1 is MNHNS and CDR2 is SASEGT. The CDR3 is 12 amino acids. V dropped 5 bases and J dropped 6 bases, with 9 bases sitting between them. The chain's CDR3 is CASSKGWDTQYF. CDR3 sequence (DNA): TGTGCCAGCAGTAAAGGATGGGATACGCAGTATTTT.

The V and J genes are TRBV11-2 and TRBJ2-3, with D unclear. The germline V and J ends were trimmed by 10 bases and 0 bases, with 5 bases remaining between them. Germline V gene sequence: CDR1 SGHAT, CDR2 FQNNGV. The CDR3 sequence is 11 residues long. CDR3 DNA sequence: TGTGCCACAGTCAGCACAGATACGCAGTATTTT. It encodes CATVSTDTQYF. The complete variable domain, with remaining parts taken from reference TRBV11-2 and TRBJ2-3, reads EAGVAQSPRYKIIEKRQSVAFWCNPISGHATLYWYQQILGQGPKLLIQFQNNGVVDDSQLPKDRFSAERLKGVDSTLKIQPAKLEDSAVYLCATVSTDTQYFGPGTRLTVL.

The gene calls are TRBV5-4 and TRBJ2-1, with 10 nucleotides matching TRBD2. V trimming: 1 base; J trimming: 9 bases; junction bases outside the gene matches: 13. The CDR3 spans 17 residues. Looked up from germline, CDR1 is SGHNT and CDR2 is YYREEE (reference sequence). Here the CDR3 DNA reads TGTGCCAGCAGCTTGATCGTTCTAGCGGGAGCCCCCCCTGAGCAGTTCTTC. Amino acid sequence: CASSLIVLAGAPPEQFF. Complete variable domain (other parts from reference TRBV5-4 and TRBJ2-1): ETGVTQSPTHLIKTRGQQVTLRCSSQSGHNTVSWYQQALGQGPQFIFQYYREEENGRGNFPPRFSGLQFPNYSSELNVNALELDDSALYLCASSLIVLAGAPPEQFFGPGTRLTVL.

The rearrangement joins TRBV10-1 to TRBJ1-5; the D is unclear. V lost 1 base, J lost 4 bases, and 5 bases lay in between. The germline gives CDR1 WNHNN, CDR2 SYGVQD (reference sequence). The CDR3 is made up of 13 amino acids. The DNA for the CDR3 is TGCGCCAGCAGTGAGTTTTTAAATCAGCCCCAGCATTTT. Its translation is CASSEFLNQPQHF.

The chain is built from TRBV11-2 and TRBJ2-3; the match to TRBD2 covers 9 bases. Trimming took 5 bases from V and 4 from J; bases not matched to a gene: 13. CDR1 is SGHAT, CDR2 FQNNGV, per germline. CDR3 size: 17 residues. CDR3 region: CASSPTILAGGADTQYF. The CDR3 coding sequence is TGTGCCAGCAGCCCCACGATTCTTGCGGGGGGGGCAGATACGCAGTATTTT.

The chain recombines TRBV11-2 with TRBJ1-4; D is possibly TRBD1 (5 bases). This CDR3 region has 15 residues. CDR1 and CDR2 (germline): SGHAT, FQNNGV. The germline V and J ends were trimmed by 5 bases and 0 bases, with 10 bases remaining between them. As DNA, the CDR3 is TGTGCCAGCAGCCCGACAGATGCAACTAATGAAAAACTGTTTTTT. It yields the protein CASSPTDATNEKLFF.

The chain links TRBV9 to TRBJ1-4; the D gene is possibly TRBD1 (5 bases). Looked up from germline, CDR1 is SGDLS and CDR2 is YYNGEE. The CDR3 sequence is 18 residues long. Trimming pared 4 bases from V and 6 bases from J, leaving 25 bases between. The CDR3 here is CASSLQAGTAARHEKLFF. The CDR3 nucleotides are TGTGCCAGCAGCCTCCAGGCTGGGACGGCCGCCCGGCATGAAAAACTGTTTTTT.

The gene calls are TRBV7-9 and TRBJ2-5; 9 nucleotides line up with TRBD1. Per the germline V gene, CDR1 is SEHNR and CDR2 is FQNEAQ (reference sequence). J was trimmed by 7 bases and V by 5 bases; bases with no gene match: 11. There are 15 residues in the CDR3. In DNA, the CDR3 is TGTGCCAGCAGCCCCAGACAGGGGGATTGGGGGACCCAGTACTTC. Translated: CASSPRQGDWGTQYF.

This chain connects TRBV2 to TRBJ2-1, with D tentatively TRBD1 (6 bases). Germline V lookup: CDR1 SNHLY, CDR2 FYNNEI. The V end was cut by 3 bases, the J end by 6 bases, with 15 bases between. CDR3 size: 15 residues. CDR3 DNA: TGTGCCAGCAGTGATGGGACACTAACTTTCAATGAGCAGTTCTTC. This translates into CASSDGTLTFNEQFF. Supplemented by reference TRBV2 and TRBJ2-1, the full variable domain reads EPEVTQTPSHQVTQMGQEVILRCVPISNHLYFYWYRQILGQKVEFLVSFYNNEISEKSEIFDDQFSVERPDGSNFTLKIRSTKLEDSAMYFCASSDGTLTFNEQFFGPGTRLTVL.

The chain has TRBV2 and TRBJ2-5; 12 nucleotides line up with TRBD2. V shed 11 bases and J 5 bases; nucleotides not matched to a gene: 9. The CDR3 loop spans 14 amino acids. Germline V gene sequence: CDR1 SNHLY, CDR2 FYNNEI. CDR3 residues: CAGRLAGALETQYF. The CDR3 bases are TGTGCCGGAAGACTAGCGGGAGCTTTGGAGACCCAGTACTTC.

On this clone: Other DNA sequences from this sample encode an identical CDR3 as well. The CDR3, as DNA: TGTGCCAGCAGCCCCGGGACAGGGGGCAATCAGCCCCAGCATTTT. This sequence encodes CASSPGTGGNQPQHF. This sequence joins TRBV5-4 and TRBJ1-5; TRBD1 matches at 10 bases. Germline values: CDR1 SGHNT, CDR2 YYREEE (reference sequence). V gave up 4 bases and J gave up 2 bases; unmatched junction bases: 3. The CDR3 is 15 amino acids.

The chain couples TRBV30 to TRBJ2-7, with 7 nucleotides matching TRBD1. The V and J ends lost 1 base and 4 bases, in that order; junction bases with no gene match: 4. This CDR3 has 13 amino acids. Germline V gene lookup returns CDR1 GTSNPN and CDR2 SVGIG (reference sequence). This CDR3 reads CAWSEQGVYEQYF. In DNA, the CDR3 is TGTGCCTGGAGTGAGCAGGGGGTATACGAGCAGTACTTC.